This TCR beta chain stems from a study of cytomegalovirus exposure and HLA in healthy donors. Primers for the PCR totalled 60 Vbeta and 13 Jbeta. Assay used: immunoSEQ multiplex PCR; TCRdb lists only in-frame clones, some missing. The table records over 110,000 clones, 70% to 85% of them present only once. The CDR3 is 13 residues long. Germline CDR1 is MNHEY and CDR2 is SMNVEV (reference sequence). The V gene lost 2 bases and the J gene lost 5 bases, with 7 bases spanning the gap. The chain couples TRBV27 to TRBJ2-1, with a tentative D call TRBD1 (5 bases). Sequencing used PBMCs. This clonotype originated in a woman in her forties or fifties in good health and CMV-seropositive. The CDR3 DNA sequence: TGTGCCAGCAGTTTAAACAGGAACAATGAGCAGTTCTTC. Translated: CASSLNRNNEQFF.